This TCR beta chain stems from a study of OX40 agonist ivuxolimab in advanced cancers. The ends lost 0 bases at V and 5 bases at J; junction bases unmatched: 3. CDR3 size: 17 residues. Germline CDR1 SGHDT, CDR2 YYEEEE. The repertoire was sequenced with immunoSEQ multiplex PCR; TCRdb's copy has only in-frame clones and lacks some. The sample has over 60,000 clones; 80% to 90% are singletons. The input for sequencing was CD4+ or CD8+ T cells sorted from blood, taken in a trial of the OX40 agonist ivuxolimab. The chain links TRBV5-6 to TRBJ2-4; 15 nucleotides match TRBD2. The clonotype originates from an adult with an advanced solid tumor such as melanoma, head and neck, liver or kidney cancer. The CDR3 loop reads CASSLGGTSGRQNIQYF. CDR3 bases: TGTGCCAGCAGCTTGGGGGGGACTAGCGGGAGGCAAAACATTCAGTACTTC. The full variable domain, with the rest looked up from reference TRBV5-6 and TRBJ2-4, is DAGVTQSPTHLIKTRGQQVTLRCSPKSGHDTVSWYQQALGQGPQFIFQYYEEEERQRGNFPDRFSGHQFPNYSSELNVNALLLGDSALYLCASSLGGTSGRQNIQYFGAGTRLSVL.